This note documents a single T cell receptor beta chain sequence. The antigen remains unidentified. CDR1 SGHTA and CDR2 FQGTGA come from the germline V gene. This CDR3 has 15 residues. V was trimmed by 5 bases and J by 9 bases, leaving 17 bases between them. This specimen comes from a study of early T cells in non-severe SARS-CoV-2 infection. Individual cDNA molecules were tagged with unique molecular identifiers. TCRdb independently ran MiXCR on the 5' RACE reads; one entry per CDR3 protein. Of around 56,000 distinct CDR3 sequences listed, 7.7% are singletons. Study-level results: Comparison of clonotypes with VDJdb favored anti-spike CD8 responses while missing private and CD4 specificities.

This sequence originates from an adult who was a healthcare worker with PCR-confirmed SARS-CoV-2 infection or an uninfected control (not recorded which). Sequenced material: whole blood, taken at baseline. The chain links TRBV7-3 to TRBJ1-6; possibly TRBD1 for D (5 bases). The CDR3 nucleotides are TGTGCCAGCAGCCCCGGGGCCTTCCCCAGTTCACCCCTCCACTTT. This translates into CASSPGAFPSSPLHF.